Sequencing of this T cell receptor (beta chain) was carried out in a study of T cells generated in artificial thymic organoids (dated by TCRdb to the late 2010s). Turning to the overall study: In some experiments, thymic T cells were further FACS-purified to deplete CD4 immature single positive or double positive precursors. The TCR alpha and beta CDR3 repertoires of CD8 single positive T cells derived from in vitro artificial thymic organoids were compared with those of thymic and peripheral blood naive CD8 T cells. Displayed repertoire sequencing data were described as representative of three independent experiments. Summary of the overall study and its limitations: The TCR clonotype diversity of organoid-derived CD8 single positive T cells was physiological and comparable to that of naive CD8 T cells from thymus and blood.

Enrichment of primary CD8+ T cells was performed with magnetic beads using the Miltenyi CD8+ T cell Isolation Kit. Organoid and thymic CD3+TCRalphabeta+CD8 single positive T cells were FACS sorted before RNA extraction. Total RNA was purified from roughly 40,000 to 200,000 sorted cells per sample with the RNeasy Micro kit, and quality checked on an Agilent RNA 6000 Nano chip. Thymic fragments were dissected, disrupted by pipetting and passed through a 70 um strainer to release thymocytes. A remark on this clonotype: Its antigen remains undetermined. No per-base quality is available; no much larger clone lies one base away.

The CDR3, from cysteine to phenylalanine, totals 12 residues. Only CDR3 DNA remains: 36 bases, in frame from the first base. The trim is 1 base for V and 6 bases for J, with a gap of 3 bases between the germline ends. Based on the germline V gene (reference sequence), the CDR1 and CDR2 sequences are SEHNR and FQNEAQ. Separate semi-nested PCR amplifications were run for the TCRalpha and TCRbeta libraries, using Advantage 2 and reverse primers located in the TRAC or TRBC constant regions. The amount of total RNA going into first-strand cDNA synthesis ranged between 3.5 and 500 ng. TCR cDNA libraries were made by 5'-RACE with the SMARTer PCR cDNA Synthesis kit, using a poly-dT primer for first-strand synthesis. Semi-nested constant-region reverse primers carried 5-nucleotide sample-specific barcodes, and products were cleaned with the Zymo DNA Clean and Concentrator-5 kit. Up to ten barcoded samples were pooled, ligated to Illumina adaptors and sequenced as 2 x 150 bp paired-end reads on an Illumina MiSeq. The authors processed their data as follows. Demultiplexed reads were aligned with BLAT to a custom library of all human TRAV, TRAJ, TRBV, TRBD and TRBJ combinations from IMGT. The best BLAT hits were picked using pslCDnaFilter (-maxAligns=1, -ignoreIntrons), and custom Perl scripts were used to calculate clonotype frequencies. TCRdb handled the public reads itself, with Q25 trimming in fastp and clone calling in MiXCR, and kept productive beta chains. One record per CDR3 amino acid sequence lists the most common genes and DNA. The V and J calls and clone size come from TCRdb's table, not from the authors' own analysis. The table for this sample lists more than 8,000 distinct CDR3 sequences; about 18% of them were counted only once. The ten largest clones take up about 1.5% of the sample.

Here the chain combines TRBV7-9 and TRBJ1-4; no D segment can be confidently identified. The receptor was isolated from a human donor who gave cord blood stem cells for thymic organoid culture, a cardiac surgery patient who gave postnatal thymus, or a blood donor (not recorded which). Source material: naive CD8+ T cells from the thymus. Sample cell subset or site, as interpreted from the label and publication: CD3+TCRalphabeta+CD8SP T cells; for blood, CD45RO-CCR7+ naive CD8+ T cells. The CDR3 protein: CASSLVDEKLFF. The nucleotides are TGTGCCAGCAGCTTAGTTGATGAAAAACTGTTTTTT.